A single sample gave rise to the 30 T cell receptor beta chains below, sequenced in a study of blood T cell repertoires in COVID-19. Method: immunoSEQ multiplex PCR; TCRdb's copy keeps in-frame clones and lacks some. The table shows about 43,000 clones, with about 90% occurring only once. The specimen sequenced was peripheral blood. These receptors all stem from a woman at least 80 years old with active COVID-19.

This chain connects TRBV6-5 to TRBJ1-1, with unresolved D. The V end lost 7 bases, the J end lost 6 bases, and 12 bases lay between the germline ends. Germline V gene lookup returns CDR1 MNHEY and CDR2 SVGAGI. This CDR3 contains 12 residues. CDR3: CASNRGGPEAFF. CDR3 DNA: TGTGCCAGCAACCGAGGAGGGCCTGAAGCTTTCTTT.

The V and J genes are TRBV3-1 (or the pseudogene TRBV3-2) and TRBJ2-5, with 8 bases identical to TRBD2. The trim removed 6 bases at V and 5 bases at J, leaving 5 bases unmatched. Germline-derived CDR1 and CDR2 are LGHDT and YNNKEL (reference sequence). There are 13 residues in the CDR3. Written as DNA, the CDR3 is TGTGCCAGCAGTCAGCGGGGGAGGGAGACCCAGTACTTC. Its protein is CASSQRGRETQYF.

The gene calls are TRBV19 and TRBJ2-1; tentative D call: TRBD2 (5 bases). The CDR3 totals 14 residues. V lost 7 bases and J lost 9, with 19 bases in between. Germline values: CDR1 LNHDA, CDR2 SQIVND (reference sequence). CDR3 DNA sequence: TGTGCCAGTATTGACTCCTCGGGGTTCGGTGAGCAGTTCTTC. It is translated as CASIDSSGFGEQFF.

This clone turned up a few times. V gene TRBV19 combines with J gene TRBJ2-1; TRBD2 aligns across 11 bases. Germline V gene data show CDR1 as LNHDA and CDR2 as SQIVND (reference sequence). The CDR3 runs 15 residues. V was clipped by 6 bases and J by 4 bases; unmatched bases: 5. The CDR3 region has the DNA TGTGCCAGTAGCCAACTAGCGGGGGCTTACAATGAGCAGTTCTTC. Its protein is CASSQLAGAYNEQFF. Supplemented by reference TRBV19 and TRBJ2-1, the full variable domain reads DGGITQSPKYLFRKEGQNVTLSCEQNLNHDAMYWYRQDPGQGLRLIYYSQIVNDFQKGDIAEGYSVSREKKESFPLTVTSAQKNPTAFYLCASSQLAGAYNEQFFGPGTRLTVL.

The gene calls are TRBV23-1 and TRBJ1-4; 9 bases line up with TRBD1. TRBV23-1 is placed among ORFs of uncertain function. The junction had 11 bases not matched to a gene; V was cut back by 4 bases and J by 8 bases. The CDR3 spans 16 residues. CDR3 in DNA: TGCGCCAGCAGTCGGACCCTACAGGGGGCGCTAGAAAAACTGTTTTTT. Its protein is CASSRTLQGALEKLFF.

The chain carries TRBV7-6 and TRBJ2-2, with D perhaps TRBD1 (6 bases). Trimming cost V 6 bases and J 3 bases, with 14 bases left between them. The germline V gene has CDR1 SGHVS and CDR2 FNYEAQ. The CDR3 is 15 residues long. The CDR3 DNA sequence: TGTGCCAGCAGGGACGGACAGACAGACACCGGGGAGCTGTTTTTT. Amino acid sequence: CASRDGQTDTGELFF.

Written as DNA, the CDR3 is TGCGCCAGCAGAAGGAGTGGAGAGACCCAGTACTTC. This gives the protein CASRRSGETQYF. The rearrangement joins TRBV10-2 to TRBJ2-5, with no clear D. The length of the CDR3 is 12 residues. The ends were cut back, 6 bases at V and 4 bases at J, with 9 bases in the middle. The germline V gene has CDR1 WSHSY and CDR2 SAAADI.

This chain uses TRBV30 with TRBJ1-5, with D maybe TRBD1 (6 bases). V lost 2 bases to trimming and J lost 3 bases, with 14 bases between them. The germline V gene has CDR1 GTSNPN and CDR2 SVGIG (reference sequence). The CDR3 covers 15 residues. CDR3 in amino acids: CAWSLSGVFNQPQHF. As DNA, the CDR3 is TGTGCCTGGAGTCTTTCAGGGGTATTCAATCAGCCCCAGCATTTT.

This chain uses TRBV19 with TRBJ2-7; 11 bases align to TRBD1. The length of the CDR3 is 16 residues. V shed 1 base, J shed 5 bases, and the junction held 7 bases outside the gene matches. CDR1 is LNHDA and CDR2 is SQIVND in the germline V gene (reference sequence). The DNA of the CDR3 is TGTGCCAGTAGTATAGCCGGACAGGGGGCGAGTAACGAGCAGTACTTC. It yields the protein CASSIAGQGASNEQYF.

The J gene is TRBJ1-2, the V gene TRBV2, with a tentative D call TRBD1 (6 bases). Trimming removed 5 bases from V and 4 bases from J, with 17 bases in between. The germline V gene has CDR1 SNHLY and CDR2 FYNNEI. This CDR3 has 15 residues. CDR3 nucleotides: TGTGCCAGCAGTTCCACAGGGCCCTCATCCTATGGCTACACCTTC. Residues: CASSSTGPSSYGYTF.

This rearrangement joins TRBV6-5 to TRBJ1-1, with a weak D call TRBD1 (5 bases). Germline V CDR1 and CDR2: MNHEY, SVGAGI. V lost 2 bases, J lost 6 bases, and 10 bases lay in between. The CDR3 runs 13 residues. The CDR3 sequence: CASSYQGSAEAFF. Written as DNA, the CDR3 is TGTGCCAGCAGTTACCAGGGATCGGCTGAAGCTTTCTTT.

The chain links TRBV11-2 to TRBJ1-3; possible D gene TRBD1, 5 bases. The CDR3 has 17 residues. V was pared by 2 bases and J by 2 bases, with 16 bases between. Looked up from germline, CDR1 is SGHAT and CDR2 is FQNNGV. Written as DNA, the CDR3 is TGTGCCAGCAGCTTATTATTGGGGGGTACGGCTGGAAACACCATATATTTT. It encodes CASSLLLGGTAGNTIYF. Complete variable domain (other parts from reference TRBV11-2 and TRBJ1-3): EAGVAQSPRYKIIEKRQSVAFWCNPISGHATLYWYQQILGQGPKLLIQFQNNGVVDDSQLPKDRFSAERLKGVDSTLKIQPAKLEDSAVYLCASSLLLGGTAGNTIYFGEGSWLTVV.

The chain recombines TRBV9 with TRBJ1-2, with 10 bases lining up with TRBD1. There are 15 residues in the CDR3. The V and J ends lost 5 bases and 2 bases, in that order; junction bases with no gene match: 6. The germline CDR1 and CDR2 sequences are SGDLS and YYNGEE. CDR3 sequence (DNA): TGTGCCAGCAGTATGACGGGACAGGGGAACTATGGCTACACCTTC. It specifies CASSMTGQGNYGYTF.

CDR3 DNA: TGTGCCAGTAGTATAGCAGGGTTGAAGGACGAGCAGTACTTC. Translation gives CASSIAGLKDEQYF. The V and J genes are TRBV19 and TRBJ2-7, with D tentatively TRBD1 (5 bases). V lost 1 base, J lost 5 bases, and 12 bases lay in between. The germline V gene has CDR1 LNHDA and CDR2 SQIVND (reference sequence). CDR3 length: 14 residues. Using reference TRBV19 and TRBJ2-7 for the parts outside the CDR3, the full variable domain is DGGITQSPKYLFRKEGQNVTLSCEQNLNHDAMYWYRQDPGQGLRLIYYSQIVNDFQKGDIAEGYSVSREKKESFPLTVTSAQKNPTAFYLCASSIAGLKDEQYFGPGTRLTVT.

The chain is built from TRBV5-6 and TRBJ2-1; D might be TRBD1 (5 bases). CDR1 and CDR2 (germline): SGHDT, YYEEEE. CDR3 length equals 15 residues. Trimming removed 1 base at V and 2 bases at J, with 10 bases between. Written as DNA, the CDR3 is TGTGCCAGCAGCTTGTACAGGCCCGCCTACAATGAGCAGTTCTTC. Translated: CASSLYRPAYNEQFF.

V gene TRBV27 combines with J gene TRBJ1-2; 7 positions match TRBD1. CDR3 length equals 17 residues. V was clipped by 7 bases and J by 9 bases; unmatched bases: 23. Germline V gives CDR1 MNHEY, CDR2 SMNVEV (reference sequence). As DNA, the CDR3 is TGTGCCAGCACCCTTTGGTCGAACAGGGGAAATCTTAATAGCTACACCTTC. Amino acid sequence: CASTLWSNRGNLNSYTF.

The chain has TRBV28 and TRBJ2-7; D is uncertain. Looked up from germline, CDR1 is MDHEN and CDR2 is SYDVKM. This CDR3 is 11 amino acids long. V was shortened by 3 bases and J by 2 bases, with 2 bases between the two germline ends. The CDR3 loop is CASSFAYEQYF. The CDR3 coding sequence is TGTGCCAGCAGTTTCGCCTACGAGCAGTACTTC.

The V call is TRBV3-1 (or the pseudogene TRBV3-2), the J call TRBJ2-7; D possibly corresponds to TRBD2 (6 bases). V was trimmed by 5 bases and J by 6 bases, leaving 11 bases between them. Germline assignment: CDR1 LGHDT and CDR2 YNNKEL (reference sequence). This CDR3 is built from 12 residues. The CDR3 loop reads CASSTRLGEQYF. The CDR3 DNA sequence: TGTGCCAGCAGCACCCGACTAGGCGAGCAGTACTTC.

The V and J genes are TRBV5-4 and TRBJ2-5; TRBD1 matches at 9 bases. V was clipped by 4 bases and J by 2 bases; unmatched bases: 6. Germline loops: CDR1 SGHNT, CDR2 YYREEE (reference sequence). This CDR3 has 15 amino acids. CDR3 loop: CASSPQGANQETQYF. The CDR3 region has the DNA TGTGCCAGCAGCCCACAGGGGGCGAATCAAGAGACCCAGTACTTC.

The genes are TRBV7-2 and TRBJ2-5; D gene uncertain. V lost 5 bases, J lost 6 bases, and 10 bases lay in between. The CDR3 length is 12 residues. CDR1 and CDR2 from the germline V gene are SGHTA and FQGNSA. The CDR3 nucleotides read TGTGCCAGCAGCCCCCGTAGTCAGACCCAGTACTTC. It translates to CASSPRSQTQYF.

The chain employs TRBV28 and TRBJ1-4; the match to TRBD1 covers 10 bases. The germline V gene encodes CDR1 MDHEN and CDR2 SYDVKM. Trimming at V came to 10 bases and at J to 6 bases, leaving 11 bases not matched to a gene. The CDR3 length is 15 residues. CDR3 nucleotides: TGTGCCATCAATCGGGCGGGGACAGGGGATGAAAAACTGTTTTTT. This codes for CAINRAGTGDEKLFF.

The chain combines TRBV12-3 or TRBV12-4 with TRBJ2-5; D unclear. The CDR3 covers 12 residues. V was shortened by 3 bases and J by 5 bases, with 7 bases between the two germline ends. CDR3 in amino acids: CASSFPRETQYF. The CDR3 nucleotides are TGTGCCAGCAGTTTTCCCAGGGAGACCCAGTACTTC.

The rearrangement joins TRBV4-3 to TRBJ2-3; a weak D match, TRBD1 (6 bases). CDR1 is LGHNA and CDR2 is YSLEER in the germline V gene. CDR3 size: 15 residues. V shed 0 bases and J shed 3 bases, with 10 bases lying between them. CDR3 residues: CASSQEGQGTDTQYF. DNA for the CDR3: TGCGCCAGCAGCCAAGAAGGCCAGGGGACAGATACGCAGTATTTT.

The rearrangement joins TRBV6-5 to TRBJ1-2; TRBD1 matches at 8 bases. CDR3 length equals 12 residues. The trim removed 6 bases at V and 4 bases at J, leaving 1 base unmatched. Germline V lookup: CDR1 MNHEY, CDR2 SVGAGI. The CDR3 loop is CASRDRAYGYTF. CDR3 in DNA: TGTGCCAGCAGGGACAGGGCCTATGGCTACACCTTC.

The genes are TRBV24-1 and TRBJ2-1, with D possibly being TRBD1 (6 bases). V lost 4 bases and J lost 3, with 15 bases in between. The CDR3 sequence is 16 residues long. The germline CDR1 and CDR2 sequences are KGHDR and SFDVKD. The CDR3 sequence is CATSDRTASGYNEQFF. CDR3 sequence (DNA): TGTGCCACCAGTGACCGGACAGCCTCGGGCTACAATGAGCAGTTCTTC.

This chain links TRBV19 with TRBJ1-3; D perhaps matches TRBD1 (6 bases). CDR1 is LNHDA and CDR2 is SQIVND in the germline V gene (reference sequence). The V end lost 6 bases, the J end lost 0 bases, and 12 bases lay between the germline ends. The CDR3 loop spans 15 amino acids. The CDR3 coding sequence is TGTGCCAGTAGCAACAGGGAATTCTCTGGAAACACCATATATTTT. It codes for CASSNREFSGNTIYF. The complete variable domain, with remaining parts taken from reference TRBV19 and TRBJ1-3, reads DGGITQSPKYLFRKEGQNVTLSCEQNLNHDAMYWYRQDPGQGLRLIYYSQIVNDFQKGDIAEGYSVSREKKESFPLTVTSAQKNPTAFYLCASSNREFSGNTIYFGEGSWLTVV.

V gene TRBV5-1 combines with J gene TRBJ2-7, with TRBD1 as a possible D gene (8 bases). Germline CDR1 and CDR2: SGHRS and YFSETQ. The CDR3 consists of 15 residues. The ends were cut back, 3 bases at V and 5 bases at J, with 18 bases in the middle. The chain's CDR3 is CASSSAGQAEHEQYF. Here the CDR3 DNA reads TGCGCCAGCAGCTCAGCGGGACAGGCAGAACACGAGCAGTACTTC.

The J gene is TRBJ2-1, the V gene TRBV9, with 8 bases fitting TRBD1. CDR3 length: 17 amino acids. Germline loops: CDR1 SGDLS, CDR2 YYNGEE. With 4 bases clipped from V and 4 bases from J, the junction kept 13 bases outside the gene matches. CDR3 loop: CASSSGWGTGLYNEQFF. The CDR3 DNA reads TGTGCCAGCAGCTCCGGGTGGGGGACAGGACTTTACAATGAGCAGTTCTTC.

This sequence joins TRBV6-4 and TRBJ2-7, with 8 bases fitting TRBD1. This CDR3 comprises 16 residues. V shed 7 bases and J 5 bases; nucleotides not matched to a gene: 16. Germline V lookup: CDR1 MRHNA, CDR2 SNTAGT. CDR3 nucleotide sequence: TGTGCCAGCACCGTCCGAGGTACAGGGGGTCCCCACGAGCAGTACTTC. Amino acid sequence: CASTVRGTGGPHEQYF.

DNA for the CDR3: TGTGCCAGCAGAACAGGGGCACGGGGAAACACCATATATTTT. Its translation is CASRTGARGNTIYF. The chain has TRBV6-5 and TRBJ1-3; TRBD1 matches 7 bases. Germline values: CDR1 MNHEY, CDR2 SVGAGI. The CDR3 sequence is 14 residues long. Losses at the gene ends were 6 bases for V and 4 bases for J; bases not matched to a gene: 6.